These 28 T cell receptor beta chains share one sample of origin, sequenced in a study of early T cells in non-severe SARS-CoV-2 infection. MiXCR was run by TCRdb on the 5' RACE reads, yielding one entry per CDR3 protein. The data show 80,000 to 95,000 distinct CDR3 sequences, 10% to 15% seen once. Sequenced material: whole blood. The receptor source for this set is an adult who was a healthcare worker with PCR-confirmed SARS-CoV-2 infection or an uninfected control (not recorded which).

The V and J genes are TRBV20-1 and TRBJ2-3; no reliable D call. V gave up 5 bases and J gave up 6 bases, with 9 bases separating them. This CDR3 has 11 residues. Germline values: CDR1 DFQATT, CDR2 SNEGSKA (reference sequence). The chain's CDR3 is CSAGLRDTQYF. The CDR3, as DNA: TGCAGTGCTGGCCTGAGGGATACGCAGTATTTT.

This clonotype was counted ten times or more. J is TRBJ1-2 and V is TRBV14; unclear D gene. V was pared by 5 bases and J by 6 bases, with 10 bases between. Germline V gives CDR1 SGHDN, CDR2 FVKESK. The CDR3 has 12 amino acids. In DNA, the CDR3 is TGTGCCAGCAGCTCGGTCAGGCATGGCTACACCTTC. Residues: CASSSVRHGYTF.

In nucleotides, the CDR3 is TGTGCCAGCAGCACCCGGACTAGCGGCATGCTGGGTGAGCAGTTCTTC. Amino acids: CASSTRTSGMLGEQFF. The gene calls are TRBV9 and TRBJ2-1; 10 bases line up with TRBD2. Germline V gives CDR1 SGDLS, CDR2 YYNGEE. This CDR3 is 16 amino acids long. J was trimmed by 9 bases and V by 4 bases; bases with no gene match: 13.

The rearrangement joins TRBV7-3 to TRBJ1-2; 9 positions match TRBD1. The CDR3 runs 14 residues. V gave up 5 bases and J gave up 8 bases; unmatched junction bases: 9. The germline V gene has CDR1 SGHTA and CDR2 FQGTGA. CDR3 sequence (DNA): TGTGCCAGCAGCAATACCGGGACAGGGATCGGCTACACCTTC. The encoded protein is CASSNTGTGIGYTF.

The chain combines TRBV7-2 with TRBJ2-7, with TRBD1 identical over 11 bases. The CDR3 totals 15 residues. V was clipped by 1 base and J by 3 bases; unmatched bases: 2. Germline CDR1 is SGHTA and CDR2 is FQGNSA. The CDR3 DNA follows: TGTGCCAGCAGCTTAGTGGGGACAGGGGGCTACGAGCAGTACTTC. This encodes CASSLVGTGGYEQYF.

This clonotype was seen a handful of times. This chain connects TRBV29-1 to TRBJ2-1; 8 nucleotides align to TRBD1. V lost 3 bases to trimming and J lost 7 bases; unmatched junction nucleotides: 5. The CDR3 covers 13 residues. Germline V gene sequence: CDR1 SQVTM, CDR2 ANQGSEA. CDR3 amino acids: CSVDSRTGNEQFF. CDR3 coding DNA: TGCAGCGTTGATTCGAGGACAGGGAATGAGCAGTTCTTC.

This clonotype was recorded many times. The chain joins TRBV30 to TRBJ2-3, with D perhaps given as TRBD1 or TRBD2 (5 bases each). Per the germline V gene, CDR1 is GTSNPN and CDR2 is SVGIG (reference sequence). The CDR3 loop spans 13 amino acids. V lost 1 base, J lost 0 bases, and 5 bases lay in between. The CDR3 here is CAWSGDSTDTQYF. The CDR3 bases are TGTGCCTGGAGTGGGGACAGCACAGATACGCAGTATTTT.

This rearrangement joins TRBV19 to TRBJ2-1; 8 bases fit TRBD2. Looked up from germline, CDR1 is LNHDA and CDR2 is SQIVND (reference sequence). Trimming cost V 5 bases and J 4 bases; bases outside gene matches: 7. The length of the CDR3 is 15 residues. The CDR3 here is CASSPGGTVYNEQFF. In DNA, the CDR3 is TGTGCCAGTAGTCCGGGAGGGACCGTATACAATGAGCAGTTCTTC. The variable domain in full, completed from reference TRBV19 and TRBJ2-1, reads DGGITQSPKYLFRKEGQNVTLSCEQNLNHDAMYWYRQDPGQGLRLIYYSQIVNDFQKGDIAEGYSVSREKKESFPLTVTSAQKNPTAFYLCASSPGGTVYNEQFFGPGTRLTVL.

Relative to its sample, this clonotype is medium-sized (0.01 to 0.1%). The rearrangement uses TRBV10-2 and TRBJ2-5; 10 nucleotides line up with TRBD1. The CDR3 has 16 amino acids. Germline V gene sequence: CDR1 WSHSY, CDR2 SAAADI. The ends lost 3 bases at V and 1 base at J; junction bases unmatched: 5. The CDR3 protein is CASSDIGDRGQETQYF. In nucleotides, the CDR3 is TGCGCCAGCAGTGATATAGGGGACAGGGGCCAAGAGACCCAGTACTTC.

Ten or more counts support this clonotype. V gene TRBV6-2 or TRBV6-3 combines with J gene TRBJ1-1; possibly TRBD1 for D (5 bases). The V end was cut by 6 bases, the J end by 6 bases, with 8 bases between. CDR1 and CDR2 from the germline V gene are MNHEY and SVGEGT. This CDR3 region has 11 residues. CDR3: CASRTGPEAFF. The CDR3 nucleotides read TGTGCCAGCAGGACGGGACCTGAAGCTTTCTTT.

This clonotype occurred many times. The chain is built from TRBV18 and TRBJ2-7; tentative D call: TRBD1 (7 bases). The germline V gene has CDR1 KGHSH and CDR2 LQKENI. V was pared by 2 bases and J by 4 bases, with 12 bases between. CDR3 length: 14 residues. This CDR3 is CASSPAQGRYEQYF. DNA of the CDR3: TGTGCCAGCTCACCAGCACAGGGGAGGTACGAGCAGTACTTC. Variable domain in full (rest from reference TRBV18 and TRBJ2-7): NAGVMQNPRHLVRRRGQEARLRCSPMKGHSHVYWYRQLPEEGLKFMVYLQKENIIDESGMPKERFSAEFPKEGPSILRIQQVVRGDSAAYFCASSPAQGRYEQYFGPGTRLTVT.

In this sample, this clonotype turned up many times. The chain is built from TRBV7-9 and TRBJ1-1; no clear D. Trimming shortened V by 2 bases and J by 0 bases, and 7 bases separated the two germline ends. The CDR3 is 14 residues long. Germline V CDR1 and CDR2: SEHNR, FQNEAQ (reference sequence). CDR3 loop: CASSLTHMNTEAFF. The CDR3 DNA reads as TGTGCCAGCAGCTTAACGCATATGAACACTGAAGCTTTCTTT.

V and J are TRBV28 and TRBJ1-2; no clear D. CDR3 size: 12 residues. V lost 3 bases, J lost 8 bases, and 10 bases lay in between. In germline, CDR1 is MDHEN, CDR2 SYDVKM. CDR3 nucleotides: TGTGCCAGCAGTTTGTTGACGGGAGGCTACACCTTC. Protein: CASSLLTGGYTF.

The chain couples TRBV20-1 to TRBJ2-3; 11 bases match TRBD2. There are 14 residues in the CDR3. J lost 5 bases, V lost 6 bases, and 7 bases had no gene match. The germline V gene encodes CDR1 DFQATT and CDR2 SNEGSKA (reference sequence). The CDR3 is CSATTSGSGDTQYF. The CDR3 DNA is TGCAGTGCCACCACTAGCGGGAGTGGAGATACGCAGTATTTT.

The rearrangement links TRBV5-1 to TRBJ2-4; D gene unclear. This CDR3 spans 13 amino acids. The germline gives CDR1 SGHRS, CDR2 YFSETQ. The ends were cut back, 4 bases at V and 4 bases at J, with 9 bases in the middle. The CDR3 DNA sequence: TGCGCCAGCAGCCCCGGGCAGAAAAACATTCAGTACTTC. Translated, it gives CASSPGQKNIQYF.

This clonotype was observed a handful of times. The chain recombines TRBV7-2 with TRBJ2-2, with 9 bases matching TRBD2. This CDR3 is built from 15 residues. Germline CDR1 SGHTA, CDR2 FQGNSA. With V trimmed by 1 base and J by 7 bases, 4 bases remained unmatched. The CDR3 DNA follows: TGTGCCAGCAGCTTAGTAGCGGGAGCTAACGGGGAGCTGTTTTTT. It specifies CASSLVAGANGELFF.

This clonotype was counted a few times. The rearrangement uses TRBV7-9 and TRBJ2-2; 7 nucleotides line up with TRBD1. The CDR3 is 15 residues long. The germline V gene encodes CDR1 SEHNR and CDR2 FQNEAQ (reference sequence). Trimming took 5 bases from V and 3 from J; bases not matched to a gene: 6. CDR3 loop: CASSGIQGYTGELFF. CDR3 bases: TGTGCCAGCAGCGGAATACAGGGGTACACCGGGGAGCTGTTTTTT. Together with reference TRBV7-9 and TRBJ2-2, the CDR3 gives the full variable domain: DTGVSQNPRHKITKRGQNVTFRCDPISEHNRLYWYRQTLGQGPEFLTYFQNEAQLEKSRLLSDRFSAERPKGSFSTLEIQRTEQGDSAMYLCASSGIQGYTGELFFGEGSRLTVL.

In its sample, this clonotype was seen many times. The gene calls are TRBV20-1 and TRBJ2-7; the match to TRBD2 covers 9 bases. The CDR3 is made up of 16 amino acids. From germline, CDR1 is DFQATT and CDR2 SNEGSKA (reference sequence). With 4 bases clipped from V and 1 base from J, the junction kept 11 bases outside the gene matches. CDR3 nucleotides: TGCAGTGCTAAAGGACTAGCGAGCACGCTATCCTACGAGCAGTACTTC. Protein product: CSAKGLASTLSYEQYF.

This clonotype was counted at least ten times. The chain joins TRBV20-1 to TRBJ2-2; D gene unclear. Per germline, CDR1 DFQATT and CDR2 SNEGSKA (reference sequence). The CDR3 is made up of 11 amino acids. Between the trimmed V and J ends, which lost 4 bases and 6 bases, there was a span of 6 bases. This CDR3 is CSANRAGELFF. The CDR3 bases are TGCAGTGCTAACCGGGCCGGGGAGCTGTTTTTT.

The J gene is TRBJ2-1, the V gene TRBV3-1; no reliable D call. Germline values: CDR1 LGHDT, CDR2 YNNKEL (reference sequence). The CDR3 loop spans 14 amino acids. Trimming stripped 1 base from V and 0 bases from J, with 4 bases between. Here the CDR3 DNA reads TGTGCCAGCAGCCAAGGTTCCTCCTACAATGAGCAGTTCTTC. Translating it yields CASSQGSSYNEQFF.

In its sample, this clonotype was seen many times. This chain connects TRBV20-1 to TRBJ2-7; possible D gene TRBD1, 6 bases. The CDR3 extends over 13 amino acids. Germline values: CDR1 DFQATT, CDR2 SNEGSKA (reference sequence). The CDR3 region has the DNA TGCAGCGGTTCATACAGGGACCCCTACGAGCAGTACTTC. It yields the protein CSGSYRDPYEQYF.

This clonotype has at least ten counts. V is TRBV13 and J is TRBJ1-3, with D uncertain. The CDR3 is 17 amino acids. V lost 0 bases and J 0 bases, leaving 12 bases between the germline ends. Germline V gene lookup returns CDR1 PRHDT and CDR2 FYEKMQ (reference sequence). DNA for the CDR3: TGTGCCAGCAGCTTAGGCCACGGCACACGCTCTGGAAACACCATATATTTT. Translated: CASSLGHGTRSGNTIYF.

The sample holds a few counts of this clonotype. The V gene is TRBV10-3, the J gene TRBJ2-5; D ambiguous. Germline CDR1 reads ENHRY; CDR2 reads SYGVKD. The CDR3 is 12 residues long. Trimming pared 3 bases from V and 1 base from J, leaving 3 bases between. CDR3 region: CAISDPQETQYF. The CDR3, as DNA: TGTGCCATCAGTGATCCCCAAGAGACCCAGTACTTC.

This clonotype has at least ten counts. This chain uses TRBV6-7 with TRBJ2-7; D is unresolved. TRBV6-7 is placed among ORFs of uncertain function. This CDR3 is built from 16 residues. The V end was cut by 2 bases, the J end by 7 bases, with 21 bases between. CDR3 nucleotide sequence: TGTGCCAGCAGTTACGGTCGGGCCTCGCCCTGGTGGGAGCAGTACTTC. This sequence encodes CASSYGRASPWWEQYF.

This clonotype was recorded a few times. The gene calls are TRBV7-6 and TRBJ1-4, with 8 nucleotides matching TRBD1. Germline CDR1 is SGHVS and CDR2 is FNYEAQ. The V segment lost 5 bases and the J segment 7 bases; nucleotides outside the gene matches: 12. CDR3 length equals 16 residues. The CDR3 bases are TGTGCCAGCAGCCCAGGGGGCTGGAGGTCAGGTGAAAAACTGTTTTTT. Translating gives CASSPGGWRSGEKLFF.

This clonotype has at least ten counts. The CDR3 loop is CASLRTADTYEQYF. CDR3 nucleotides: TGTGCCAGCTTAAGGACGGCGGATACCTACGAGCAGTACTTC. The chain links TRBV6-6 to TRBJ2-7; D is unclear. This CDR3 is 14 amino acids long. The V end was cut by 8 bases, the J end by 2 bases, with 16 bases between. Looked up from germline, CDR1 is MNHNY and CDR2 is SVGAGI (reference sequence).

V usage is TRBV6-1 and J usage is TRBJ1-4, with 7 bases that match TRBD1. With V trimmed by 6 bases and J by 6 bases, 4 bases remained unmatched. Germline-derived CDR1 and CDR2 are MNHNS and SASEGT. The CDR3 consists of 13 residues. CDR3 protein: CASSRGFDEKLFF. DNA of the CDR3: TGTGCCAGCAGCAGGGGGTTTGATGAAAAACTGTTTTTT.

The V and J genes are TRBV9 and TRBJ2-1, with 9 nucleotides matching TRBD2. This CDR3 is 15 amino acids long. V shed 0 bases and J 6 bases; nucleotides not matched to a gene: 4. Per germline, CDR1 SGDLS and CDR2 YYNGEE. CDR3: CASSVGTSAVNEQFF. Written as DNA, the CDR3 is TGTGCCAGCAGCGTAGGGACTAGCGCGGTCAATGAGCAGTTCTTC.